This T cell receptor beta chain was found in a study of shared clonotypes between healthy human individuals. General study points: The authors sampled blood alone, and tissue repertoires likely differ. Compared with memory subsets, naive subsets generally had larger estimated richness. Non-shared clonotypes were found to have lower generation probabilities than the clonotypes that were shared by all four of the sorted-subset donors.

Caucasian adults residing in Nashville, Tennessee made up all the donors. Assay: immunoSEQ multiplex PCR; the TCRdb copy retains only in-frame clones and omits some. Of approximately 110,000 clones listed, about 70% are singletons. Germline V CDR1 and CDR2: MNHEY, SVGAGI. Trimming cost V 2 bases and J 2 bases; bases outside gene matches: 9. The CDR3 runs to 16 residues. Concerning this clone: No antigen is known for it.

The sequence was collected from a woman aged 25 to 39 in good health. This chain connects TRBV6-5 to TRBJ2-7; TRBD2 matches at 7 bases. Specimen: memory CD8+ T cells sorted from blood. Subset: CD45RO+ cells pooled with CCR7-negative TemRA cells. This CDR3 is CASSYRQLAPTYEQYF. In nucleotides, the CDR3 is TGTGCCAGCAGTTACCGACAACTAGCGCCTACCTACGAGCAGTACTTC.